The 22 T cell receptor beta chains below were found in one sample sequenced in a study of blood T cell repertoires in COVID-19. Sequenced by immunoSEQ multiplex PCR; TCRdb stores in-frame clones only, minus some. The data show about 250,000 clones, around nine tenths seen once. Sequencing was carried out using peripheral blood. The receptors were gathered from a man aged 18 to 29 with active or convalescent COVID-19.

CDR3 nucleotides: TGTGCCAGCTCACCACTTCGGGAGCGATCCAATTCACCCCTCCACTTT. Translating it yields CASSPLRERSNSPLHF. The chain has TRBV18 and TRBJ1-6; D gene unclear. The CDR3 runs 16 residues. The V end was cut by 1 base, the J end by 7 bases, with 14 bases between. Germline assignment: CDR1 KGHSH and CDR2 LQKENI. The variable domain in full, completed from reference TRBV18 and TRBJ1-6, reads NAGVMQNPRHLVRRRGQEARLRCSPMKGHSHVYWYRQLPEEGLKFMVYLQKENIIDESGMPKERFSAEFPKEGPSILRIQQVVRGDSAAYFCASSPLRERSNSPLHFGNGTRLTVT.

The chain recombines TRBV20-1 with TRBJ1-2; TRBD1 aligns across 8 bases. Germline V gene sequence: CDR1 DFQATT, CDR2 SNEGSKA (reference sequence). This CDR3 has 11 amino acids. The V gene end was trimmed by 6 bases and the J gene end by 6 bases; junction bases not matched to a gene: 3. The CDR3 spells CSAMTGDGYTF. In DNA, the CDR3 is TGCAGTGCCATGACAGGGGATGGCTACACCTTC.

This chain joins TRBV13 and TRBJ2-1, with 8 nucleotides matching TRBD2. CDR3 length: 15 residues. Germline CDR1 is PRHDT and CDR2 is FYEKMQ (reference sequence). V lost 1 base and J lost 8; bases outside the gene matches: 7. Written as DNA, the CDR3 is TGTGCCAGCAGCTTAGCCAGCGGGAGCGCGGATGAGCAGTTCTTC. It specifies CASSLASGSADEQFF. The variable domain in full, with the rest retrieved from reference TRBV13 and TRBJ2-1, is AAGVIQSPRHLIKEKRETATLKCYPIPRHDTVYWYQQGPGQDPQFLISFYEKMQSDKGSIPDRFSAQQFSDYHSELNMSSLELGDSALYFCASSLASGSADEQFFGPGTRLTVL.

This clone appeared once. The chain carries TRBV30 and TRBJ2-7, with a tentative D call TRBD2 (5 bases). The length of the CDR3 is 14 residues. From germline, CDR1 is GTSNPN and CDR2 SVGIG (reference sequence). The germline V and J ends were trimmed by 0 bases and 0 bases, with 9 bases remaining between them. The CDR3 coding sequence is TGTGCCTGGAGTGTACCGGGGAACTCCTACGAGCAGTACTTC. This sequence encodes CAWSVPGNSYEQYF.

The chain employs TRBV7-8 and TRBJ1-1, with no clear D. The CDR3 has 13 residues. Germline loops: CDR1 SGHVS, CDR2 FQNEAQ. The V gene lost 7 bases and the J gene lost 2 bases, with 11 bases spanning the gap. Here the CDR3 reads CASKAVINTEAFF. CDR3 coding DNA: TGTGCCAGCAAAGCGGTTATCAACACTGAAGCTTTCTTT.

The chain uses TRBV7-2 and TRBJ1-2, with D possibly being TRBD1 (5 bases). V lost 10 bases and J lost 5, with 20 bases in between. Looked up from germline, CDR1 is SGHTA and CDR2 is FQGNSA. This CDR3 spans 14 amino acids. The CDR3 here is CATNPGRVGYGYTF. The CDR3 nucleotides read TGTGCCACCAACCCGGGCAGGGTGGGATATGGCTACACCTTC.

J is TRBJ2-2 and V is TRBV28, with 7 bases fitting TRBD1. Germline V gene sequence: CDR1 MDHEN, CDR2 SYDVKM. This CDR3 contains 16 residues. V gave up 5 bases and J gave up 3 bases; unmatched junction bases: 9. CDR3: CASSPVRDSDTGELFF. DNA for the CDR3: TGTGCCAGCAGTCCCGTCCGGGACAGTGACACCGGGGAGCTGTTTTTT.

The rearrangement joins TRBV7-9 to TRBJ1-2; a weak D match, TRBD1 (5 bases). The CDR3 has 14 amino acids. V was shortened by 3 bases and J by 8 bases, with 16 bases between the two germline ends. Germline loops: CDR1 SEHNR, CDR2 FQNEAQ (reference sequence). CDR3 residues: CASSFGTPQQGYTF. Written as DNA, the CDR3 is TGTGCCAGCAGCTTCGGGACTCCGCAACAGGGCTACACCTTC.

This sequence joins TRBV4-1 and TRBJ2-2; D is uncertain. The ends were cut back, 4 bases at V and 3 bases at J, with 6 bases in the middle. This CDR3 region has 13 residues. Germline-derived CDR1 and CDR2 are MGHRA and YSYEKL. The CDR3 protein is CASSPFDTGELFF. The CDR3 DNA follows: TGCGCCAGCAGCCCGTTCGACACCGGGGAGCTGTTTTTT.

V and J are TRBV5-1 and TRBJ1-1, with 11 bases fitting TRBD1. Per germline, CDR1 SGHRS and CDR2 YFSETQ. The J segment lost 4 bases and the V segment lost 0 bases, leaving 5 bases of the junction unmatched. This CDR3 region has 16 residues. CDR3 bases: TGCGCCAGCAGCTTGGTAGGACAGGGGGCAAGCACTGAAGCTTTCTTT. It codes for CASSLVGQGASTEAFF.

The chain employs TRBV28 and TRBJ1-2; 8 nucleotides match TRBD1. The V gene's germline CDR1 is MDHEN and CDR2 SYDVKM. The CDR3 has 14 residues. The trim removed 6 bases at V and 4 bases at J, leaving 7 bases unmatched. In DNA form, the CDR3 reads TGTGCCAGCAGCTCCGGGACAGGATCCTATGGCTACACCTTC. This translates into CASSSGTGSYGYTF.

The V and J genes are TRBV5-1 and TRBJ2-3, with D unclear. Germline V gives CDR1 SGHRS, CDR2 YFSETQ. This CDR3 is 15 amino acids long. The V end was cut by 7 bases, the J end by 0 bases, with 15 bases between. The CDR3 DNA reads TGCGCCAGCGAGGTCGCCCTAATCAGCACAGATACGCAGTATTTT. It encodes CASEVALISTDTQYF. The full variable domain, completed using reference TRBV5-1 and TRBJ2-3, is KAGVTQTPRYLIKTRGQQVTLSCSPISGHRSVSWYQQTPGQGLQFLFEYFSETQRNKGNFPGRFSGRQFSNSRSEMNVSTLELGDSALYLCASEVALISTDTQYFGPGTRLTVL.

The rearrangement uses TRBV5-1 and TRBJ1-2, with D perhaps TRBD1 (6 bases). The CDR3 length is 13 residues. The germline CDR1 and CDR2 sequences are SGHRS and YFSETQ. Trimming stripped 4 bases from V and 5 bases from J, with 12 bases between. The CDR3 DNA follows: TGCGCCAGCAGCGTATGGACAGCTTATGGCTACACCTTC. This translates into CASSVWTAYGYTF.

The chain joins TRBV5-1 to TRBJ2-6, with no clear D. V shed 0 bases and J shed 0 bases, with 10 bases lying between them. Germline V gene lookup returns CDR1 SGHRS and CDR2 YFSETQ. This CDR3 has 17 residues. CDR3 residues: CASSLESFSSGANVLTF. In DNA, the CDR3 is TGCGCCAGCAGCTTGGAGTCGTTTAGCTCTGGGGCCAACGTCCTGACTTTC.

The chain joins TRBV7-9 to TRBJ2-7; 12 nucleotides match TRBD2. Germline-derived CDR1 and CDR2 are SEHNR and FQNEAQ (reference sequence). The V and J ends lost 6 bases and 1 base, in that order; junction bases with no gene match: 7. The CDR3 has 16 residues. The CDR3 coding sequence is TGTGCCAGCAGGGGAACTAGCGGGGGGCCTTCCTACGAGCAGTACTTC. Its protein is CASRGTSGGPSYEQYF.

The gene calls are TRBV24-1 and TRBJ2-7, with D hard to call. Germline lookup yields CDR1 KGHDR and CDR2 SFDVKD. CDR3 length: 13 residues. V lost 4 bases, J lost 3 bases, and 9 bases lay in between. CDR3 DNA sequence: TGTGCCACCAGTGACGAGGTGAGCTACGAGCAGTACTTC. It yields the protein CATSDEVSYEQYF.

The J gene is TRBJ2-7, the V gene TRBV23-1; 7 bases fit TRBD1. TRBV23-1 is marked as an open reading frame, function uncertain. This CDR3 has 14 amino acids. J was trimmed by 7 bases and V by 3 bases; bases with no gene match: 9. CDR3: CASSHRSGTEEQYF. The CDR3 DNA sequence: TGCGCCAGCAGTCATCGCTCCGGGACAGAAGAGCAGTACTTC.

J is TRBJ1-1 and V is TRBV18; 8 positions match TRBD1. V gave up 1 base and J gave up 2 bases; unmatched junction bases: 6. Germline V gene lookup returns CDR1 KGHSH and CDR2 LQKENI. The CDR3 runs 16 residues. The CDR3 is CASSPRTGTKNTEAFF. The CDR3 DNA reads as TGTGCCAGCTCACCACGGACAGGGACGAAAAACACTGAAGCTTTCTTT. Drawing the rest from reference TRBV18 and TRBJ1-1, the complete variable domain is NAGVMQNPRHLVRRRGQEARLRCSPMKGHSHVYWYRQLPEEGLKFMVYLQKENIIDESGMPKERFSAEFPKEGPSILRIQQVVRGDSAAYFCASSPRTGTKNTEAFFGQGTRLTVV.

The V and J genes are TRBV27 and TRBJ2-7, with TRBD1 matching 7 bases. V gave up 4 bases and J gave up 1 base; unmatched junction bases: 7. This CDR3 has 15 amino acids. Germline CDR1 and CDR2: MNHEY and SMNVEV (reference sequence). The CDR3 spells CASSSLQGLSYEQYF. CDR3 bases: TGTGCCAGCAGTTCCCTACAGGGGTTATCCTACGAGCAGTACTTC.

The chain is built from TRBV30 and TRBJ1-4, with no clear D. The CDR3 sequence is 15 residues long. CDR1 GTSNPN and CDR2 SVGIG come from the germline V gene (reference sequence). The V end was cut by 2 bases, the J end by 2 bases, with 12 bases between. CDR3 sequence (DNA): TGTGCCTGGAGTAGAACGCTCCAGACTAATGAAAAACTGTTTTTT. Its protein is CAWSRTLQTNEKLFF.

The chain uses TRBV7-2 and TRBJ2-2; TRBD1 is a possible D gene (5 bases). Between the trimmed V and J ends, which lost 3 bases and 2 bases, there was a span of 10 bases. The CDR3 covers 15 residues. Looked up from germline, CDR1 is SGHTA and CDR2 is FQGNSA. The CDR3 loop reads CASSFDSLNTGELFF. As DNA, the CDR3 is TGTGCCAGCAGCTTCGACAGCCTTAACACCGGGGAGCTGTTTTTT.

This rearrangement joins TRBV5-1 to TRBJ2-2; 11 positions match TRBD2. This CDR3 has 15 amino acids. Germline V gene sequence: CDR1 SGHRS, CDR2 YFSETQ. Germline trimming cut 4 bases from V and 3 bases from J; bases unmatched to any gene: 2. The CDR3 sequence: CASSPLAGDTGELFF. CDR3 nucleotides: TGCGCCAGCAGCCCACTAGCGGGAGACACCGGGGAGCTGTTTTTT.